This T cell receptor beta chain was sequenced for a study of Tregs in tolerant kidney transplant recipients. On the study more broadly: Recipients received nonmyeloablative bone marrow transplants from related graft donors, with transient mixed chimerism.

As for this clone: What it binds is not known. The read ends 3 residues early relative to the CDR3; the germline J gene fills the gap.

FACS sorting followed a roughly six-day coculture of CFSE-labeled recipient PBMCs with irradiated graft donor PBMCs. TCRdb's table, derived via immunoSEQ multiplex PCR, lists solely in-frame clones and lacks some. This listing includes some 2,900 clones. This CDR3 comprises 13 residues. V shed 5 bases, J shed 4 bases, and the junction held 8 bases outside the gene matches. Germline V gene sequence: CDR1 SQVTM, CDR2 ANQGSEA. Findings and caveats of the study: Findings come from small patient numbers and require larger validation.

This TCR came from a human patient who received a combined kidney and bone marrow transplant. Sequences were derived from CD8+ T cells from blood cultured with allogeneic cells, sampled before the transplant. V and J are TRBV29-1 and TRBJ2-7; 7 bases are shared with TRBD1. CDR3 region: CSVQQGIGYEQYF. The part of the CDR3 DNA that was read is TGCAGCGTTCAACAGGGGATCGGGTACGAG.